One and the same sample provided the 5 T cell receptor beta chains below, sequenced in a study of cytomegalovirus exposure and HLA in healthy donors. A multiplex PCR was run with 60 Vbeta primers and 13 Jbeta primers. Profiled with immunoSEQ multiplex PCR; TCRdb holds only in-frame clones, not every one. The table includes 150,000 to 200,000 clones, approximately 88% detected once. Sequenced sample: PBMCs. These receptors all come from a boy aged 2 to 10 in good health and CMV-seronegative.

V is TRBV29-1 and J is TRBJ2-6; D perhaps matches TRBD1 (6 bases). The CDR3 runs to 16 residues. V lost 4 bases and J 0 bases, leaving 13 bases between the germline ends. CDR1 is SQVTM and CDR2 is ANQGSEA in the germline V gene. CDR3 residues: CSVVRTASSGANVLTF. The CDR3 DNA reads as TGCAGCGTTGTAAGGACAGCTAGCTCTGGGGCCAACGTCCTGACTTTC.

A remark on this clone: One end of the junction varies from germline; a read error may be responsible. This CDR3 is also generated by other DNA sequences in the sample. This rearrangement joins TRBV7-9 to TRBJ2-2; D not resolved. This CDR3 is built from 13 residues. The germline V gene encodes CDR1 SEHNR and CDR2 FQNEAQ (reference sequence). In nucleotides, the CDR3 is TGCGCCAGCACCTACCGGGACACCGGGGAGCTGTTTTTT. As protein: CASTYRDTGELFF.

V gene TRBV5-5 combines with J gene TRBJ1-2; 8 nucleotides match TRBD1. This CDR3 is built from 13 residues. The V gene's germline CDR1 is SGHKS and CDR2 YYEKEE (reference sequence). Losses at the gene ends were 4 bases for V and 8 bases for J; bases not matched to a gene: 7. The CDR3 spells CASSNQGAGGYTF. For the CDR3, the DNA is TGTGCCAGCAGCAACCAGGGGGCAGGGGGCTACACCTTC. Full variable domain (missing parts from reference TRBV5-5 and TRBJ1-2): DAGVTQSPTHLIKTRGQQVTLRCSPISGHKSVSWYQQVLGQGPQFIFQYYEKEERGRGNFPDRFSARQFPNYSSELNVNALLLGDSALYLCASSNQGAGGYTFGSGTRLTVV.

The chain carries TRBV6-5 and TRBJ2-4; D gene uncertain. Germline V gene sequence: CDR1 MNHEY, CDR2 SVGAGI. The CDR3 runs to 15 residues. V lost 0 bases and J 1 base, leaving 7 bases between the germline ends. CDR3 in amino acids: CASSYSAGAKNIQYF. For the CDR3, the DNA is TGTGCCAGCAGTTACTCGGCCGGGGCCAAAAACATTCAGTACTTC.

The chain has TRBV5-6 and TRBJ2-3, with D possibly being TRBD2 (7 bases). This CDR3 comprises 14 residues. The germline CDR1 and CDR2 sequences are SGHDT and YYEEEE. Trimming took 6 bases from V and 5 from J, leaving 16 bases between them. CDR3 loop: CASTRWGGGDTQYF. CDR3 DNA: TGTGCCAGCACCAGGTGGGGGGGCGGAGATACGCAGTATTTT.